This TCR beta chain was identified in a study of T cells after posttransplantation cyclophosphamide (dated by TCRdb to the mid-2010s). About the study as a whole: Using TRB sequencing, the study followed how the T cell repertoire reconstituted after myeloablative bone marrow transplantation in which posttransplantation cyclophosphamide served as GVHD prophylaxis. Antigen receptor sequencing covered samples from 35 to 40 PTCy-treated patients and about 17 of their related bone marrow donors. Blood from all 35 or so PTCy patients who had 1-year posttransplant specimens underwent TRB sequencing. In 3 patients, TRB sequencing was also performed on up to about 3 more blood samples taken 2 to 5.2 years after transplant, and in 4 patients, pretransplant blood was also TRB-sequenced. TRA and TRB clonality were tightly correlated in roughly ten samples, so subsequent TCR analyses focused on TRB only. Public TRB sequences were checked against a database of over 3,500 sequences associated with responses to pathogens, tumor antigens, self-antigens and alloantigens. What the study reported, not specific to this receptor: At 1-2 months, donor-recipient similarity was low but rose over the first year, and the later blood repertoires were often dominated by donor CD8+ memory clones. Across roughly 40 patients, recipient CMV seropositivity and CMV reactivation were highly associated with TRB clonality; PTCy diversity was similar to CNI/methotrexate controls. The TRB repertoires of T cells infiltrating skin or GI tract showed only limited overlap with the TRB repertoires of T cells in blood.

Genomic DNA was used for TRB sequencing, which was performed with the immunoSEQ assay at survey resolution or with the hsTCRB kit. The paper's data handling went like this. Initial read processing used immunoSEQ software, and repertoire analyses used the LymphoSeq R package. Clonality was computed as 1 minus normalized Shannon entropy, and a Gini coefficient was also calculated for each TRB dataset. Phenotypes of unsorted samples were inferred by mapping TRB sequences from sorted subsets of the recipient or donor onto unsorted samples of the same recipient. TCRdb's version of the immuneACCESS table is confined to in-frame rearrangements and falls short of the full clone set. An unresolved V gene accounts for under half of the shortfall where checked; the remainder is of unknown origin. V and J calls and clone size come straight from that table; D and trimming were deduced from the DNA. The table notes 40,000 to 55,000 clones here, none of them singletons. The ten largest clones take up less than 2.5% of the sample.

In its sample, this clone was seen many times. The target of this receptor is not known. Per-base quality was not reported, and no clone a single base away is much larger than it. Trimming at the junction amounts to 1 base on V and 5 bases on J, and the germline ends lie 5 bases apart. From the cysteine through the phenylalanine, the CDR3 covers 11 amino acids. Only the CDR3 DNA stays, 33 bases, in frame from base 1. The CDR1 and CDR2 encoded by the germline V gene (reference sequence) are DFQATT and SNEGSKA. Peripheral blood samples were provided by related bone marrow donors on the day of marrow donation. Peripheral blood and bone marrow mononuclear cells were isolated by Ficoll-Hypaque density centrifugation and were cryopreserved.

The chain is made from TRBV20-1 and TRBJ1-2, with an unclear D gene assignment. The clonotype comes from a man aged 40-49 years in good health, CMV-negative, and a related stem cell transplant donor. Specimen: PBMCs. The nucleotide sequence is TGCAGTGCTAGAGCGGTTTATGGCTACACCTTC. It encodes CSARAVYGYTF.